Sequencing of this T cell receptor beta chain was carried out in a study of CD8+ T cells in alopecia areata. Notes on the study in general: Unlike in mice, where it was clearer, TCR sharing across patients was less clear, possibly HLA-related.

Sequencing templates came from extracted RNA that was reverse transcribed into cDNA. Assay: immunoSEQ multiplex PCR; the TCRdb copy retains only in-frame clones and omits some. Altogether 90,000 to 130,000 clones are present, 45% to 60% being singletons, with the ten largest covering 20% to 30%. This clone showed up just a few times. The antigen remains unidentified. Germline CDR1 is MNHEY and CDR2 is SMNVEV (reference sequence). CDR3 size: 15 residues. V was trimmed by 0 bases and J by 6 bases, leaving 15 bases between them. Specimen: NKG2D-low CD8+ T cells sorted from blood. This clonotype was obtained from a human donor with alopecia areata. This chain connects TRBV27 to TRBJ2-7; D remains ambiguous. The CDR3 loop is CASSLSVPSVSEQYF. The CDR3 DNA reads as TGTGCCAGCAGTTTATCGGTACCTAGTGTATCCGAGCAGTACTTC.